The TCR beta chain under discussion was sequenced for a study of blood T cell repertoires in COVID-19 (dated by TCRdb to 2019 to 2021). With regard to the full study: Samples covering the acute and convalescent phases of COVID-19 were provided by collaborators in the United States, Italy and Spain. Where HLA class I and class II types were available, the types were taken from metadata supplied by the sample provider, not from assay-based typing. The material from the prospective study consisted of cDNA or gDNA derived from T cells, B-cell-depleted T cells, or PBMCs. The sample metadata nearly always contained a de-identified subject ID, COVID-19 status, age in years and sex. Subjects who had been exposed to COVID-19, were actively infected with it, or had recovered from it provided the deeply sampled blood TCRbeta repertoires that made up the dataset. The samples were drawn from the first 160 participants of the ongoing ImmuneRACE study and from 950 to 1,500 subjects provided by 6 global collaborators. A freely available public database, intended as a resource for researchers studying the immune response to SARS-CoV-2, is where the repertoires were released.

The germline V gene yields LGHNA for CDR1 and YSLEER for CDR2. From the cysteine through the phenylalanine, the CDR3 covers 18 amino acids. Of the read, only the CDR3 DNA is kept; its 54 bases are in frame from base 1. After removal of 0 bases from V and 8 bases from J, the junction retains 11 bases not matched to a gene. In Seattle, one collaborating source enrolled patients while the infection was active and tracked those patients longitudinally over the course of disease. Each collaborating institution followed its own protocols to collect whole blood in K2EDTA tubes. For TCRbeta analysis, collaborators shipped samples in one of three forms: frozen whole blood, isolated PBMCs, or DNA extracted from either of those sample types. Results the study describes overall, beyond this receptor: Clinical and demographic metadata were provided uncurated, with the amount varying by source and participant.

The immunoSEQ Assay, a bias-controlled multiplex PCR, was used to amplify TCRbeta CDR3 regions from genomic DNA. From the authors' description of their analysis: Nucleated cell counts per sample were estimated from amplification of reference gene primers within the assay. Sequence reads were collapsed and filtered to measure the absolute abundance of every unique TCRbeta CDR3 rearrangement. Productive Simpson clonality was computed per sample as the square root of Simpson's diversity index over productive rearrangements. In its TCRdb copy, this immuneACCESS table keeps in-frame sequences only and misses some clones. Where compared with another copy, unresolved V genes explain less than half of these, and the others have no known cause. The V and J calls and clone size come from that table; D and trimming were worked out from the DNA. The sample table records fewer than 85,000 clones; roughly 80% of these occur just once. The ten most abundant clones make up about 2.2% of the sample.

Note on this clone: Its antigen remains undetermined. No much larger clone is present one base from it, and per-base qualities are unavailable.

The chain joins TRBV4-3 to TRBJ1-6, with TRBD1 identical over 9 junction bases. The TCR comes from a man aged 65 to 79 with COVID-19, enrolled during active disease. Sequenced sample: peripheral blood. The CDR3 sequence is CASSQEGMGTGWDSPLHF. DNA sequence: TGCGCCAGCAGCCAAGAAGGGATGGGGACAGGGTGGGATTCACCCCTCCACTTT.